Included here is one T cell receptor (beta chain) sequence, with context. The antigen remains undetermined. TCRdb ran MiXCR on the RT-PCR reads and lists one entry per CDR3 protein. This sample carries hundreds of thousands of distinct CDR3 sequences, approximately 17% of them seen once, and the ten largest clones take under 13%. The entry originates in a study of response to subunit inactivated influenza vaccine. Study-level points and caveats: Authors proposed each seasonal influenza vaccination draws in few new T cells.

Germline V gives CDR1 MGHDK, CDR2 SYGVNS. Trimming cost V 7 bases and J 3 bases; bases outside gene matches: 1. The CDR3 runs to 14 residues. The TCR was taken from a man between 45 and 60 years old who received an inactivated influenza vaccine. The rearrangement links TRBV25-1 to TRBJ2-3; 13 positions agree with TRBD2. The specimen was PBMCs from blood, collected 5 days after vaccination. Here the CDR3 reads CASKTSGRTDTQYF. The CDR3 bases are TGTGCCAGCAAGACTAGCGGGAGGACAGATACGCAGTATTTT.